This T cell receptor beta chain came from a study of monozygotic twins with cystic fibrosis. Profiled with immunoSEQ multiplex PCR; TCRdb holds only in-frame clones, not every one. The repertoire holds about 36,000 clones, with over 70% as singletons. Germline CDR1 SEHNR, CDR2 FQNEAQ (reference sequence). The CDR3 is made up of 16 amino acids. Trimming left V 5 bases short and J 0 bases short, with 13 bases between. The sequenced material came from blood. The TCR originated in a girl aged 2 to 9 with cystic fibrosis. J is TRBJ2-2 and V is TRBV7-9; D is possibly TRBD2 (6 bases). CDR3 residues: CASSPGLITNTGELFF. In DNA, the CDR3 is TGTGCCAGCAGCCCGGGACTGATTACGAACACCGGGGAGCTGTTTTTT. Based on the CDR3 plus reference TRBV7-9 and TRBJ2-2, the full variable domain is DTGVSQNPRHKITKRGQNVTFRCDPISEHNRLYWYRQTLGQGPEFLTYFQNEAQLEKSRLLSDRFSAERPKGSFSTLEIQRTEQGDSAMYLCASSPGLITNTGELFFGEGSRLTVL.